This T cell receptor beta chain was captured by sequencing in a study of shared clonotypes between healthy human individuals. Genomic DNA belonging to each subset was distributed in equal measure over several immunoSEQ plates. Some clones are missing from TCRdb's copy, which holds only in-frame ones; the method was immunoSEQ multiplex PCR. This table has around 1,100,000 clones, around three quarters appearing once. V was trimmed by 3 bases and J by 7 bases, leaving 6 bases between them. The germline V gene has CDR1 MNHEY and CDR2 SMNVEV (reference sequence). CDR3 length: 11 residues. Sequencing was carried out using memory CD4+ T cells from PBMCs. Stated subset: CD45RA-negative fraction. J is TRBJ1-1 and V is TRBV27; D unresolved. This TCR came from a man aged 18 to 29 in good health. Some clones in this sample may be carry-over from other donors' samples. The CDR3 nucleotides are TGTGCCAGCAGTTTCCGTATTGAAGCTTTCTTT. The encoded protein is CASSFRIEAFF.